The source of this TCR beta chain is a study of blood T cells in healthy people across ages. The CDR3 runs 11 residues. The germline V and J ends were trimmed by 2 bases and 4 bases, with 6 bases remaining between them. Germline CDR1 reads SQVTM; CDR2 reads ANQGSEA. A second PCR of roughly 7 to 11 cycles used a sample-barcoded 5' primer and a J-beta primer mix. All cDNA molecules were each tagged by a template-switch adaptor with 12 random nucleotides. MiXCR, applied by TCRdb to the 5' RACE reads, yields one record per CDR3 protein. The sample includes some 1.4 million distinct CDR3 sequences, about 40% of them seen just once. This clonotype was detected many times.

The receptor comes from a woman under 30 in good health. The V and J genes are TRBV29-1 and TRBJ2-7; D call uncertain. What was sequenced was blood. The CDR3 spells CSVEQGYEQYF. The CDR3 DNA sequence: TGCAGCGTTGAACAAGGGTACGAGCAGTACTTC.